The 18 T cell receptor beta chains below all came from one sample that was sequenced in a study of Tregs in tolerant kidney transplant recipients. TCRdb's copy holds only in-frame clones and misses some; the assay was immunoSEQ multiplex PCR. The top ten hold 0.64% of the sample, which has about 240,000 clones, around 82% seen once. Sequences were obtained from CD4+ T cells from blood. The source is a human donor in good health.

V usage is TRBV11-2 and J usage is TRBJ2-1; 8 positions match TRBD1. V gave up 5 bases and J gave up 4 bases; unmatched junction bases: 4. The CDR3 length is 14 residues. Germline CDR1 and CDR2: SGHAT and FQNNGV. This chain's CDR3 is CASSQGQAYNEQFF. As DNA, the CDR3 is TGTGCCAGCAGCCAGGGACAGGCTTACAATGAGCAGTTCTTC. The variable domain in full, completed from reference TRBV11-2 and TRBJ2-1, reads EAGVAQSPRYKIIEKRQSVAFWCNPISGHATLYWYQQILGQGPKLLIQFQNNGVVDDSQLPKDRFSAERLKGVDSTLKIQPAKLEDSAVYLCASSQGQAYNEQFFGPGTRLTVL.

The chain is built from TRBV18 and TRBJ2-1; 10 bases fit TRBD2. The CDR3 is 15 residues long. V gave up 3 bases and J gave up 7 bases; unmatched junction bases: 6. CDR1 and CDR2 from the germline V gene are KGHSH and LQKENI. The CDR3 nucleotides are TGTGCCAGCTCACCTTCTAGCGGGAGAGGGAATGAGCAGTTCTTC. It yields the protein CASSPSSGRGNEQFF. Based on the CDR3 plus reference TRBV18 and TRBJ2-1, the full variable domain is NAGVMQNPRHLVRRRGQEARLRCSPMKGHSHVYWYRQLPEEGLKFMVYLQKENIIDESGMPKERFSAEFPKEGPSILRIQQVVRGDSAAYFCASSPSSGRGNEQFFGPGTRLTVL.

This clone was recorded a few times. The chain combines TRBV2 with TRBJ2-7; D ambiguous. The CDR3 spans 13 residues. Germline CDR1 is SNHLY and CDR2 is FYNNEI. Trimming pared 1 base from V and 2 bases from J, leaving 6 bases between. DNA of the CDR3: TGTGCCAGCAGTGAAGGCGGAGCCTACGAGCAGTACTTC. Protein: CASSEGGAYEQYF.

The V call is TRBV19, the J call TRBJ2-5, with 12 bases lining up with TRBD2. Germline V gene data show CDR1 as LNHDA and CDR2 as SQIVND (reference sequence). This CDR3 comprises 17 residues. The V segment lost 6 bases and the J segment 5 bases; nucleotides outside the gene matches: 13. Written as DNA, the CDR3 is TGTGCCAGTAGCCGCCCACCGGGACTAGCGGGCCAGGAGACCCAGTACTTC. The encoded protein is CASSRPPGLAGQETQYF.

This sequence joins TRBV9 and TRBJ2-1; 8 bases match TRBD2. This CDR3 has 15 residues. Germline V gives CDR1 SGDLS, CDR2 YYNGEE. Trimming took 3 bases from V and 0 from J; bases not matched to a gene: 2. The CDR3 DNA is TGTGCCAGCAGCGCCACTAGCGGCTCCTACAATGAGCAGTTCTTC. Its protein is CASSATSGSYNEQFF.

The rearrangement uses TRBV1 and TRBJ2-7; TRBD2 is the table's D call and was not checked against the DNA. TRBV1 is recorded as a pseudogene. The CDR3 loop spans 19 amino acids. This chain's CDR3 is CTSSYKIGREGTVHYEQYF. CDR3 sequence (DNA): TGCACCAGCAGCTACAAGATAGGCCGGGAGGGGACGGTCCACTACGAGCAGTACTTC.

The gene calls are TRBV7-9 and TRBJ2-1; 7 positions agree with TRBD2. The V gene end was trimmed by 5 bases and the J gene end by 9 bases; junction bases not matched to a gene: 10. The CDR3 is made up of 14 amino acids. CDR1 and CDR2 from the germline V gene are SEHNR and FQNEAQ (reference sequence). The CDR3 DNA is TGTGCCAGCAGCGTACTTGCGGGAGCCCTTGAGCAGTTCTTC. It translates to CASSVLAGALEQFF.

This chain links TRBV29-1 with TRBJ1-2; weak D call: TRBD1 (5 bases). V was clipped by 2 bases and J by 3 bases, with 16 bases between them. The CDR3 totals 15 residues. The germline CDR1 and CDR2 sequences are SQVTM and ANQGSEA. CDR3 sequence: CSVELMGLNDYGYTF. CDR3 bases: TGCAGCGTTGAACTCATGGGGCTAAACGACTATGGCTACACCTTC.

The chain uses TRBV6-1 and TRBJ2-7; D might be TRBD2 (5 bases). V shed 5 bases and J shed 3 bases, with 8 bases lying between them. Germline CDR1 and CDR2: MNHNS and SASEGT. CDR3 length equals 12 residues. CDR3 DNA: TGTGCCAGCAGTTCTCGGGGCTACGAGCAGTACTTC. Protein: CASSSRGYEQYF.

A word on this clone: Compared with germline, one end of the junction differs, possibly owing to a read error. The J gene is TRBJ1-3, the V gene TRBV29-1; D is ambiguous. The germline CDR1 and CDR2 sequences are SQVTM and ANQGSEA. CDR3 size: 13 residues. CDR3 DNA sequence: TGCAGCGTTAGTTCGGACTCTGGAAACACCGTATATTTT. This gives the protein CSVSSDSGNTVYF.

In DNA form, the CDR3 reads TGTGCCAGCAGCTTCAGCGGGAGGGCGTTACAGCAAGAGACCCAGTACTTC. Amino acid sequence: CASSFSGRALQQETQYF. The rearrangement uses TRBV11-1 and TRBJ2-5, with TRBD2 matching over 10 bases. The CDR3 has 17 residues. J was trimmed by 2 bases and V by 3 bases; bases with no gene match: 9. Per the germline V gene, CDR1 is SGHAT and CDR2 is FQDESV (reference sequence).

This CDR3 is CASSPVRDENNEQFF. CDR3 nucleotides: TGTGCCAGCTCACCGGTCAGGGACGAGAACAATGAGCAGTTCTTC. The chain links TRBV18 to TRBJ2-1, with D perhaps matching TRBD1 or TRBD2 (5 bases each). The CDR3 length is 15 residues. Trimming cost V 3 bases and J 5 bases, with 14 bases left between them. CDR1 is KGHSH, CDR2 LQKENI, per germline. Filled out from reference TRBV18 and TRBJ2-1, the complete variable domain reads NAGVMQNPRHLVRRRGQEARLRCSPMKGHSHVYWYRQLPEEGLKFMVYLQKENIIDESGMPKERFSAEFPKEGPSILRIQQVVRGDSAAYFCASSPVRDENNEQFFGPGTRLTVL.

This chain links TRBV4-1 with TRBJ2-7; maybe TRBD2 (5 bases). There are 18 residues in the CDR3. CDR1 and CDR2 (germline): MGHRA, YSYEKL. The germline V and J ends were trimmed by 0 bases and 0 bases, with 18 bases remaining between them. The CDR3 DNA reads TGCGCCAGCAGCCAAGATTCTGTGAAAGAGGGAACCTCCTACGAGCAGTACTTC. Amino acid sequence: CASSQDSVKEGTSYEQYF.

The chain employs TRBV9 and TRBJ2-2, with D perhaps TRBD2 (6 bases). The CDR3 runs 19 residues. V lost 0 bases and J 0 bases, leaving 18 bases between the germline ends. Germline V gene lookup returns CDR1 SGDLS and CDR2 YYNGEE. CDR3 sequence: CASSVAPLARAANTGELFF. The CDR3 nucleotides are TGTGCCAGCAGCGTAGCTCCCCTAGCGCGGGCAGCGAACACCGGGGAGCTGTTTTTT.

V usage is TRBV5-8 and J usage is TRBJ2-7, with TRBD2 matching 9 bases. The CDR3 extends over 13 amino acids. The germline V gene has CDR1 SGHTS and CDR2 YDEGEE. The V segment lost 4 bases and the J segment 7 bases; nucleotides outside the gene matches: 6. The CDR3 spells CASSPGLAREQYF. CDR3 DNA sequence: TGTGCCAGCAGCCCCGGACTAGCGCGTGAGCAGTACTTC. Combining the CDR3 with reference TRBV5-8 and TRBJ2-7 gives the whole variable domain EAGVTQSPTHLIKTRGQQATLRCSPISGHTSVYWYQQALGLGLQFLLWYDEGEERNRGNFPPRFSGRQFPNYSSELNVNALELEDSALYLCASSPGLAREQYFGPGTRLTVT.

Worth noting for this clone: Other DNA sequences in the sample encode the same CDR3. This chain uses TRBV5-1 with TRBJ2-5; TRBD2 is a possible D gene (6 bases). The CDR3 totals 15 residues. In germline, CDR1 is SGHRS, CDR2 YFSETQ. With 0 bases removed from V and 2 bases from J, the gap between germline ends came to 11 bases. CDR3 protein: CASSLAAAGQETQYF. Written as DNA, the CDR3 is TGCGCCAGCAGCTTGGCCGCCGCGGGGCAAGAGACCCAGTACTTC.

The chain couples TRBV5-4 to TRBJ2-4; 10 bases are a match to TRBD1. This CDR3 is built from 13 residues. Trimming at V came to 4 bases and at J to 8 bases, leaving 3 bases not matched to a gene. Per the germline V gene, CDR1 is SGHNT and CDR2 is YYREEE (reference sequence). CDR3 DNA sequence: TGTGCCAGCAGCCCAGGACAGGGGGACATTCAGTACTTC. Amino acids: CASSPGQGDIQYF.

The rearrangement uses TRBV6-5 and TRBJ2-5; TRBD2 aligns across 8 bases. The CDR3 consists of 14 residues. The J segment lost 4 bases and the V segment lost 2 bases, leaving 3 bases of the junction unmatched. In germline, CDR1 is MNHEY, CDR2 SVGAGI. CDR3 nucleotides: TGTGCCAGCAGTTACCCCGCGGGAGGAGAGACCCAGTACTTC. It encodes CASSYPAGGETQYF.